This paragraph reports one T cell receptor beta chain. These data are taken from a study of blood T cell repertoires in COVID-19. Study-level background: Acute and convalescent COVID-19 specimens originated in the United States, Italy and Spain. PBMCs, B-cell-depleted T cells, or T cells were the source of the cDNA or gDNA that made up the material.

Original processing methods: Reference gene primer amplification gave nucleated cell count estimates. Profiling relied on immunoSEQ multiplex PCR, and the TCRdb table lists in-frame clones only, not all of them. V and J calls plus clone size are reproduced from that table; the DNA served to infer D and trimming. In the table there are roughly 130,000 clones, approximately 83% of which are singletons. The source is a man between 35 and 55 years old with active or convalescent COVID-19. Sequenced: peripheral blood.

The CDR3 nucleotides are TGTGCCAGCAGCTCGGACGGGGGAGGGTGGAAAAACATTCAGTACTTC. Protein sequence: CASSSDGGGWKNIQYF. The rearrangement joins TRBV9 to TRBJ2-4; 7 bases agree with TRBD2. CDR3 size: 16 residues. V lost 4 bases, J lost 4 bases, and 11 bases stayed unmatched. The V gene's germline CDR1 is SGDLS and CDR2 YYNGEE.